Listed below are T cell receptor beta chains from one sample, sequenced in a study of Ad26.COV2.S vaccination and SARS-CoV-2 variants. Data came from immunoSEQ multiplex PCR; TCRdb stores just in-frame clones and leaves some out. The top ten hold roughly 10% of the sample, which has about 240,000 clones, roughly 90% seen once. The source material was peripheral blood, sampled in a trial of Ad26.COV2.S vaccine versus placebo. These receptors were obtained from a person aged 18-60 years who received the Ad26.COV2.S COVID-19 vaccine or a placebo. The CDR3 runs from the conserved cysteine through the conserved F or W. A D gene is named only where the DNA matches it firmly. Not all rows give a size; the values are once, few, many and, for expanded clones, a class.

J gene: TRBJ2-7; D gene: TRBD1; V gene: TRBV5-1; clone size: .; CDR3 DNA: TGCGCCAGCAGCTGGAGACAGGGGGCCCACGAGCAGTACTTC; CDR3 protein: CASSWRQGAHEQYF
J gene: TRBJ2-1; D gene: TRBD2; V gene: TRBV11-2; clone size: .; CDR3 DNA: TGTGCCAGCAGCCCTAGCGGGAGTGAGCAGTTCTTC; CDR3 protein: CASSPSGSEQFF
J gene: TRBJ2-7; D gene: .; V gene: TRBV7-2; clone size: .; CDR3 DNA: TGTGCCAGCAGCCGCGTAGCGGCCGAATACGAGCAGTACTTC; CDR3 protein: CASSRVAAEYEQYF
J gene: TRBJ2-2; D gene: .; V gene: TRBV18; clone size: .; CDR3 DNA: TGTGCCAGCTCACCACGAGCTGGGGAGACCGGGGAGCTGTTTTTT; CDR3 protein: CASSPRAGETGELFF
J gene: TRBJ2-1; D gene: .; V gene: TRBV24-1; clone size: .; CDR3 DNA: TGTGCCACCAGTCCGGGAAGGTGGGACAATGAGCAGTTCTTC; CDR3 protein: CATSPGRWDNEQFF
J gene: TRBJ2-2; D gene: .; V gene: TRBV3-1/TRBV3-2; clone size: .; CDR3 DNA: TGTGCCAGCAGCCAAGTATCTGCCGGGGAGCTGTTTTTT; CDR3 protein: CASSQVSAGELFF
J gene: TRBJ2-7; D gene: TRBD2; V gene: TRBV7-8; clone size: .; CDR3 DNA: TGTGCCAGCACCCCAGGGCGGGGGGACTACGAGCAGTACTTC; CDR3 protein: CASTPGRGDYEQYF
J gene: TRBJ2-3; D gene: TRBD2; V gene: TRBV5-4; clone size: .; CDR3 DNA: TGTGCCAGCAGCTCCACTAGCGGGGGGGCCACAGATACGCAGTATTTT; CDR3 protein: CASSSTSGGATDTQYF
J gene: TRBJ2-7; D gene: .; V gene: TRBV5-1; clone size: .; CDR3 DNA: TGCGCCAGCAGCTTGGTAGGACCCGGCACCTACGAGCAGTACTTC; CDR3 protein: CASSLVGPGTYEQYF
J gene: TRBJ2-2; D gene: .; V gene: TRBV7-9; clone size: .; CDR3 DNA: TGTGCCAGCAGCCCCGGTCTGCGCGGGCAGTCCACCGGGGAGCTGTTTTTT; CDR3 protein: CASSPGLRGQSTGELFF
J gene: TRBJ2-3; D gene: .; V gene: TRBV7-6; clone size: .; CDR3 DNA: TGTGCCAGCAGCTTAGGGTCGTATAATACCAGAGATACGCAGTATTTT; CDR3 protein: CASSLGSYNTRDTQYF
J gene: TRBJ2-5; D gene: TRBD2; V gene: TRBV7-8; clone size: .; CDR3 DNA: TGTGCCAGCAGCCCGTCACTAGCGGGAGGGGGATACCAAGAGACCCAGTACTTC; CDR3 protein: CASSPSLAGGGYQETQYF
J gene: TRBJ1-3; D gene: TRBD1; V gene: TRBV9; clone size: few; CDR3 DNA: TGTGCCAGCAGCGTAGCTTCGGGCAGGGGGGACACCATATATTTT; CDR3 protein: CASSVASGRGDTIYF
J gene: TRBJ2-7; D gene: .; V gene: TRBV21-1; clone size: .; CDR3 DNA: TGTGCCAGCAGCAAAGCGCTTTACTTTCTCGAGCAGTACTTC; CDR3 protein: CASSKALYFLEQYF
J gene: TRBJ2-2; D gene: .; V gene: TRBV29-1; clone size: .; CDR3 DNA: TGCAGCGCCCGTGGGGGGCCGGACACCGGGGAGCTGTTTTTT; CDR3 protein: CSARGGPDTGELFF
J gene: TRBJ2-5; D gene: .; V gene: TRBV21-1; clone size: .; CDR3 DNA: TGTGCCAGCAGCAAAGCTGGAACAGTAGAGCCCCAAGAGACCCAGTACTTC; CDR3 protein: CASSKAGTVEPQETQYF
J gene: TRBJ2-3; D gene: .; V gene: TRBV7-9; clone size: .; CDR3 DNA: TGTGCCAGCAACCAACAGGGTGGGGGCACAGATACGCAGTATTTT; CDR3 protein: CASNQQGGGTDTQYF
J gene: TRBJ1-1; D gene: .; V gene: TRBV27; clone size: .; CDR3 DNA: TGTGCCAGCTTGGGACACCTGAACACTGAAGCTTTCTTT; CDR3 protein: CASLGHLNTEAFF
J gene: TRBJ1-1; D gene: .; V gene: TRBV11-2; clone size: .; CDR3 DNA: TGTGCCAGCAGCTCTCAGGGGAACACTGAAGCTTTCTTT; CDR3 protein: CASSSQGNTEAFF
J gene: TRBJ1-1; D gene: .; V gene: TRBV7-9; clone size: .; CDR3 DNA: TGTGCCAGCAGCTTAGGGGGAGGGAGGGTCGACACTGAAGCTTTCTTT; CDR3 protein: CASSLGGGRVDTEAFF
J gene: TRBJ2-2; D gene: TRBD2; V gene: TRBV7-7; clone size: .; CDR3 DNA: TGTGCTAGCAGCCCCCTAGCGGGAGGGAACACCGGGGAGCTGTTTTTT; CDR3 protein: CASSPLAGGNTGELFF
J gene: TRBJ2-7; D gene: TRBD1; V gene: TRBV2; clone size: few; CDR3 DNA: TGTGCCGGTAACGGACAGGGGGCTTACGAGCAGTACTTC; CDR3 protein: CAGNGQGAYEQYF
J gene: TRBJ2-3; D gene: .; V gene: TRBV7-8; clone size: once; CDR3 DNA: TGTGCCAGCAGCCGCCTCACAGATACGCAGTATTTT; CDR3 protein: CASSRLTDTQYF
J gene: TRBJ2-7; D gene: .; V gene: TRBV6-6; clone size: .; CDR3 DNA: TGTGCCAGCAGTTACTCAGTAGCGGACGAGCAGTACTTC; CDR3 protein: CASSYSVADEQYF
J gene: TRBJ2-1; D gene: TRBD2; V gene: TRBV28; clone size: .; CDR3 DNA: TGTGCCAGCAGCCTATATAGCGGGAGTTCTCTCAATGAGCAGTTCTTC; CDR3 protein: CASSLYSGSSLNEQFF
J gene: TRBJ2-1; D gene: TRBD2; V gene: TRBV6-2/TRBV6-3; clone size: once; CDR3 DNA: TGTGCCAGCAGCACTAGCGGAGCCTACAATGAGCAGTTCTTC; CDR3 protein: CASSTSGAYNEQFF
J gene: TRBJ1-1; D gene: TRBD1; V gene: TRBV25-1; clone size: .; CDR3 DNA: TGTGCCAGCAGGCCAGGGGGTGGCACTGAAGCTTTCTTT; CDR3 protein: CASRPGGGTEAFF
J gene: TRBJ2-7; D gene: .; V gene: TRBV7-9; clone size: .; CDR3 DNA: TGTGCCAGCAGCGCGTTCCAGGCCGCCGGGTACTTC; CDR3 protein: CASSAFQAAGYF
J gene: TRBJ1-1; D gene: TRBD1; V gene: TRBV3-1/TRBV3-2; clone size: few; CDR3 DNA: TGTGCCAGCAGCCCGACGTTAGGGACAGGGCGGACTGAAGCTTTCTTT; CDR3 protein: CASSPTLGTGRTEAFF
J gene: TRBJ2-3; D gene: TRBD2; V gene: TRBV7-6; clone size: once; CDR3 DNA: TGTGCCAGCAGCTTAGCTCTAGCGGGTCCGGCCTTAGATACGCAGTATTTT; CDR3 protein: CASSLALAGPALDTQYF
J gene: TRBJ2-2; D gene: .; V gene: TRBV5-5; clone size: .; CDR3 DNA: TGTGCCAGCAGCTTGGTACGGGGATCCGGGGAGCTGTTTTTT; CDR3 protein: CASSLVRGSGELFF
J gene: TRBJ2-3; D gene: TRBD2; V gene: TRBV11-2; clone size: .; CDR3 DNA: TGTGCCAGCAGCACGGGACTAGCGGGAGTGGTATCTAGCACAGATACGCAGTATTTT; CDR3 protein: CASSTGLAGVVSSTDTQYF
J gene: TRBJ2-1; D gene: TRBD1; V gene: TRBV4-2; clone size: once; CDR3 DNA: TGTGCCAGCAGCGCACAGTCAGGGGGCACCTACAATGAGCAGTTCTTC; CDR3 protein: CASSAQSGGTYNEQFF
J gene: TRBJ2-7; D gene: .; V gene: TRBV7-2; clone size: few; CDR3 DNA: TGTGCCAGCAGCTTAGATACGGGGACCTACGAGCAGTACTTC; CDR3 protein: CASSLDTGTYEQYF
J gene: TRBJ2-1; D gene: .; V gene: TRBV23-1; clone size: once; CDR3 DNA: TGCGCCAGCAGTCAATCGAACCATAGCTCCTACAATGAGCAGTTCTTC; CDR3 protein: CASSQSNHSSYNEQFF
J gene: TRBJ1-1; D gene: .; V gene: TRBV12-5; clone size: .; CDR3 DNA: TGTGCTAGTGGGGAAGGGTCCACTGAAGCTTTCTTT; CDR3 protein: CASGEGSTEAFF
J gene: TRBJ2-1; D gene: .; V gene: TRBV19; clone size: .; CDR3 DNA: TGTGCCAGTACCCGCTGGGGGGGCCTAAGTGAGGAGCAGTTCTTC; CDR3 protein: CASTRWGGLSEEQFF
J gene: TRBJ2-3; D gene: .; V gene: TRBV28; clone size: .; CDR3 DNA: TGTGCCAGCAGTTTTCGGGGATGGGGCACAGATACGCAGTATTTT; CDR3 protein: CASSFRGWGTDTQYF
J gene: TRBJ2-1; D gene: TRBD2; V gene: TRBV18; clone size: .; CDR3 DNA: TGTGCCAGCTCACAAGGACTAGAAGACAATGAGCAGTTCTTC; CDR3 protein: CASSQGLEDNEQFF
J gene: TRBJ1-6; D gene: .; V gene: TRBV6-5; clone size: .; CDR3 DNA: TGTGCCAGCTTCCAGGACTTTTCACCCCTCCACTTT; CDR3 protein: CASFQDFSPLHF
J gene: TRBJ1-2; D gene: TRBD1; V gene: TRBV5-6; clone size: .; CDR3 DNA: TGTGCCAGCACCCAGACAGGGGGCTATGGCTACACCTTC; CDR3 protein: CASTQTGGYGYTF
J gene: TRBJ2-3; D gene: .; V gene: TRBV18; clone size: .; CDR3 DNA: TGTGCCAGCTCACCTGGTGCAGATACGCAGTATTTT; CDR3 protein: CASSPGADTQYF